The clone carrying this T cell receptor (beta chain) was found many times. Antigen unknown. Noted treatment: some 20 received Ad26.COV2.S at low or high dose, single or two shots; about 5 received placebo; per-sample allocation not given. The samples date from day 63 after the first vaccine or placebo injection. The source of the sample is a study of Ad26.COV2.S vaccination and SARS-CoV-2 variants. Notes on the study in general: Vaccine recipients had higher spike-specific TCR breadth than placebo recipients.

The method was immunoSEQ multiplex PCR; TCRdb's version includes in-frame clones alone and lacks a portion of them. The sample holds about 350,000 clones; 80% to 90% are singletons and the top ten take 9.5% to 12%. The V end was cut by 6 bases, the J end by 2 bases, with 16 bases between. This CDR3 spans 15 amino acids. Germline V gene sequence: CDR1 LNHDA, CDR2 SQIVND (reference sequence). This sequence was found in a person aged 18-60 years who received the Ad26.COV2.S COVID-19 vaccine or a placebo. The starting material was peripheral blood, obtained in a trial of Ad26.COV2.S vaccine versus placebo. The chain joins TRBV19 to TRBJ2-5, with D perhaps TRBD2 (6 bases). CDR3 in DNA: TGTGCCAGTAGGTACCGAGGCGGGGATCAAGAGACCCAGTACTTC. Its protein product is CASRYRGGDQETQYF.